This record covers a single T cell receptor (beta chain). Its antigen is undetermined. Nominally healthy donors were sampled, though unrecorded immune exposures were likely. This CDR3 is 14 amino acids long. Germline-derived CDR1 and CDR2 are SGHRS and YFSETQ. The junction had 2 bases not matched to a gene; V was cut back by 3 bases and J by 2 bases. The sample is drawn from a study of cytomegalovirus exposure and HLA in healthy donors. PCR was performed using 60 Vbeta and 13 Jbeta primers. Sequenced by immunoSEQ multiplex PCR; TCRdb stores in-frame clones only, minus some. The table records approximately 140,000 clones, about 80% of them present only once. Notes on the study in general: Earlier analysis yielded a pattern in which most TCR beta V segments were productive about 87% or about 30% of the time. Immune exposure data for these donors was limited to CMV serostatus.

The source is a man aged 40-50 years in good health and CMV-seropositive. The chain links TRBV5-1 to TRBJ2-5; TRBD1 matches at 9 bases. Sequencing was done on a sample of PBMCs. The chain's CDR3 is CASSSGTGQETQYF. The CDR3 DNA reads TGCGCCAGCAGCTCGGGGACAGGGCAAGAGACCCAGTACTTC.